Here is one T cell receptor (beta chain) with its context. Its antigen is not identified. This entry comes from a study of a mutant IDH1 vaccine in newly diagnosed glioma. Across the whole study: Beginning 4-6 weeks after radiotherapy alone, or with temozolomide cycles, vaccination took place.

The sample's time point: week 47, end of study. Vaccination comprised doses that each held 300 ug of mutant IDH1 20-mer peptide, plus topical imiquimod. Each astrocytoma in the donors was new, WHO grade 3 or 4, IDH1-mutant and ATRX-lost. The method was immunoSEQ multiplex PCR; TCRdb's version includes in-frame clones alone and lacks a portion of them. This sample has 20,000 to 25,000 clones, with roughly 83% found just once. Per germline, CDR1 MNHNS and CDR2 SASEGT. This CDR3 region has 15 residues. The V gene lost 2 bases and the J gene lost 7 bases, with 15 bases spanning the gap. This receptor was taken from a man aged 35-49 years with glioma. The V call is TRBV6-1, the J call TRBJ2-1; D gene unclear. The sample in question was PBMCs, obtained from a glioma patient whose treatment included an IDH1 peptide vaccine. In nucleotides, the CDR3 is TGTGCCAGCAGTGAATCAGGACCCAACCCAAATGAGCAGTTCTTC. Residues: CASSESGPNPNEQFF.